This T cell receptor (beta chain) was captured by sequencing in a study of T cell changes during pregnancy in multiple sclerosis. With V trimmed by 3 bases and J by 1 base, 3 bases remained unmatched. Germline V gives CDR1 SNHLY, CDR2 FYNNEI. The CDR3 consists of 15 residues. The table came from immunoSEQ multiplex PCR; TCRdb's copy has only in-frame clones and leaves some out. The sample includes fewer than 70,000 clones, roughly 92% of them seen just once. The material sequenced was peripheral blood, taken in the second trimester of pregnancy. The TCR comes from a female donor with multiple sclerosis, enrolled in a pregnancy study. The rearrangement joins TRBV2 to TRBJ2-3; the match to TRBD2 covers 8 bases. The CDR3 region has the DNA TGTGCCAGCAGTGAGAAAGCGGGGGGCACAGATACGCAGTATTTT. Encoded protein: CASSEKAGGTDTQYF. The whole variable domain, filled in from reference TRBV2 and TRBJ2-3, reads EPEVTQTPSHQVTQMGQEVILRCVPISNHLYFYWYRQILGQKVEFLVSFYNNEISEKSEIFDDQFSVERPDGSNFTLKIRSTKLEDSAMYFCASSEKAGGTDTQYFGPGTRLTVL.